These 23 T cell receptor beta chains share one sample of origin, sequenced in a study of blood T cells in healthy people across ages. The second PCR ran roughly 7 to 11 cycles with a sample-barcoded 5' primer and J-beta primers. Each CDR3 protein is one row after TCRdb ran MiXCR on the 5' RACE reads. The repertoire consists of hundreds of thousands of distinct CDR3 sequences, with around 48% occurring once and the leading ten covering roughly 12%. The source material was blood. These receptor sequences come from a man aged 25 to 45 in good health.

The chain employs TRBV4-1 and TRBJ1-1; tentatively, D is TRBD1 (5 bases). Trimming stripped 1 base from V and 3 bases from J, with 15 bases between. The CDR3 runs 16 residues. Germline V lookup: CDR1 MGHRA, CDR2 YSYEKL. CDR3 amino acids: CASSQALGRGDTEAFF. CDR3 nucleotide sequence: TGCGCCAGCAGCCAAGCCCTCGGGCGGGGGGACACTGAAGCTTTCTTT.

The rearrangement joins TRBV6-6 to TRBJ2-7, with TRBD1 identical over 7 bases. CDR1 and CDR2 from the germline V gene are MNHNY and SVGAGI (reference sequence). V lost 8 bases, J lost 0 bases, and 10 bases stayed unmatched. This CDR3 is 15 amino acids long. The CDR3 coding sequence is TGTGCCAGCTCCTACGACAGGGCTCTCTCCTACGAGCAGTACTTC. Protein: CASSYDRALSYEQYF.

A remark on this clonotype: At one end, the junction sequence differs from germline, possibly due to a read error. J is TRBJ1-2 and V is TRBV7-9, with no clear D. The CDR3 is 12 amino acids. Per germline, CDR1 SEHNR and CDR2 FQNEAQ (reference sequence). The CDR3 loop is CAGSAENYGYTF. The CDR3 DNA reads as TGTGCCGGCAGTGCGGAGAACTATGGCTACACCTTC.

The V gene is TRBV6-5, the J gene TRBJ2-1; no firm D call. Trimming pared 0 bases from V and 6 bases from J, leaving 12 bases between. Germline CDR1 is MNHEY and CDR2 is SVGAGI. The CDR3 spans 15 residues. The CDR3: CASSYSEVRANEQFF. The CDR3 nucleotides are TGTGCCAGCAGTTACTCTGAGGTTCGGGCCAATGAGCAGTTCTTC.

The genes are TRBV15 and TRBJ2-5; D is ambiguous. The germline V gene encodes CDR1 LNHNV and CDR2 YYDKDF (reference sequence). V was pared by 0 bases and J by 5 bases, with 13 bases between. This CDR3 has 15 residues. The DNA for the CDR3 is TGTGCCACCAGCAGAGATATCCAGCTACGGGAGACCCAGTACTTC. Translation: CATSRDIQLRETQYF.

The genes are TRBV5-1 and TRBJ1-2; TRBD1 might be the D (6 bases). The length of the CDR3 is 14 residues. CDR1 is SGHRS, CDR2 YFSETQ, per germline. Between the trimmed V and J ends, which lost 3 bases and 6 bases, there was a span of 15 bases. CDR3 sequence: CASSSGGLGNGYTF. The CDR3 DNA is TGCGCCAGCAGCTCCGGGGGGCTTGGGAATGGCTACACCTTC.

The chain uses TRBV29-1 and TRBJ2-1; D is unresolved. Trimming took 3 bases from V and 0 from J, leaving 9 bases between them. This CDR3 is built from 14 residues. The germline V gene has CDR1 SQVTM and CDR2 ANQGSEA. CDR3 protein: CSVDKTPSYNEQFF. The DNA of the CDR3 is TGCAGCGTTGATAAGACACCCTCCTACAATGAGCAGTTCTTC.

V gene TRBV24-1 combines with J gene TRBJ1-2, with 8 bases that match TRBD1. Trimming removed 5 bases from V and 8 bases from J; junction bases left unmatched: 6. This CDR3 region has 13 residues. Germline V gene data show CDR1 as KGHDR and CDR2 as SFDVKD. The CDR3 region has the DNA TGTGCCACCAGTGCTCTGACAGGGGACGGCTACACCTTC. Translating gives CATSALTGDGYTF.

The V gene is TRBV29-1, the J gene TRBJ2-5; no clear D gene. The better agreement between TRBJ2-7 and the DNA end casts doubt on the J call. The CDR3 length is 12 residues. Germline V gene lookup returns CDR1 SQVTM and CDR2 ANQGSEA. The CDR3 loop is CSVSQNTYEQYF. The CDR3 bases are TGCAGTGTTAGCCAGAATACCTACGAGCAGTACTTC.

As regards this clonotype: Being one base from a much bigger clone, this may be a read error. V and J are TRBV5-5 and TRBJ2-7; D gene ambiguous. The CDR3 is 14 amino acids. CDR1 SGHKS and CDR2 YYEKEE come from the germline V gene (reference sequence). The CDR3: CAGSFHTSSYEQYF. CDR3 nucleotides: TGTGCCGGCAGCTTCCACACGAGCTCCTACGAGCAGTACTTC.

In its sample, this clonotype was seen a few times. V is TRBV28 and J is TRBJ2-7, with TRBD1 matching over 9 bases. Trimming at V came to 7 bases and at J to 1 base, leaving 8 bases not matched to a gene. Germline V gene lookup returns CDR1 MDHEN and CDR2 SYDVKM. The CDR3 loop spans 15 amino acids. CDR3 sequence (DNA): TGTGCCAGCACTACCGCCGGGACAGGGTCCTACGAGCAGTACTTC. Translated: CASTTAGTGSYEQYF.

This chain joins TRBV29-1 and TRBJ1-5; 10 nucleotides align to TRBD1. Looked up from germline, CDR1 is SQVTM and CDR2 is ANQGSEA. This CDR3 contains 13 residues. With V trimmed by 5 bases and J by 4 bases, 2 bases remained unmatched. The CDR3 protein is CSVTGQGNQPQHF. The CDR3 bases are TGCAGCGTTACGGGACAGGGGAATCAGCCCCAGCATTTT.

V gene TRBV12-3 or TRBV12-4 combines with J gene TRBJ2-7, with no clear D. V lost 3 bases to trimming and J lost 5 bases, with 8 bases between them. The length of the CDR3 is 12 residues. CDR3 loop: CASSFWSHEQYF. Here the CDR3 DNA reads TGTGCCAGCAGTTTTTGGAGCCACGAGCAGTACTTC.

The chain joins TRBV9 to TRBJ1-1; 8 bases agree with TRBD1. The CDR3 is made up of 16 amino acids. V dropped 0 bases and J dropped 0; count of bases not matched to a gene: 4. Germline-derived CDR1 and CDR2 are SGDLS and YYNGEE. The CDR3 sequence: CASSVGQGAMNTEAFF. The CDR3 nucleotides are TGTGCCAGCAGCGTAGGGCAGGGGGCAATGAACACTGAAGCTTTCTTT.

This clonotype has more than one count but fewer than ten. V is TRBV5-1 and J is TRBJ2-2; the match to TRBD1 covers 8 bases. The germline CDR1 and CDR2 sequences are SGHRS and YFSETQ. J was trimmed by 3 bases and V by 2 bases; bases with no gene match: 3. CDR3 length: 15 amino acids. The chain's CDR3 is CASSFQGAYTGELFF. In DNA form, the CDR3 reads TGCGCCAGCAGCTTCCAGGGGGCGTACACCGGGGAGCTGTTTTTT.

This clonotype was counted only a few times. The genes are TRBV11-2 and TRBJ2-5; 13 bases align to TRBD2. V lost 1 base and J lost 4; bases outside the gene matches: 3. In germline, CDR1 is SGHAT, CDR2 FQNNGV. This CDR3 comprises 16 residues. The CDR3 region is CASSLGGLAGTETQYF. In nucleotides, the CDR3 is TGTGCCAGCAGCTTAGGGGGACTAGCGGGGACAGAGACCCAGTACTTC.

V gene TRBV28 combines with J gene TRBJ2-5; D remains ambiguous. V shed 5 bases and J shed 1 base, with 11 bases lying between them. CDR3 length: 14 amino acids. The V gene's germline CDR1 is MDHEN and CDR2 SYDVKM. The CDR3 coding sequence is TGTGCCAGCAGTCACCGCATGGGCCAAGAGACCCAGTACTTC. This translates into CASSHRMGQETQYF.

The chain recombines TRBV4-2 with TRBJ1-2, with TRBD1 as a possible D gene (5 bases). Trimming removed 1 base at V and 5 bases at J, with 14 bases between. Germline V lookup: CDR1 LGHNA, CDR2 YNFKEQ. The CDR3 is 15 residues long. The CDR3 sequence: CASSQAGGPDYGYTF. The CDR3 region has the DNA TGTGCCAGCAGCCAAGCCGGGGGTCCCGATTATGGCTACACCTTC.

The chain uses TRBV20-1 and TRBJ2-3; 10 bases line up with TRBD2. The CDR3 sequence is 14 residues long. CDR1 is DFQATT and CDR2 is SNEGSKA in the germline V gene (reference sequence). V trimming: 3 bases; J trimming: 9 bases; junction bases outside the gene matches: 9. CDR3 DNA: TGCAGTGCTAGTAGCTCTAGCGGGGGAGGAACGCAGTATTTT. Translating it yields CSASSSSGGGTQYF.

The chain carries TRBV5-1 and TRBJ2-1; D ambiguous. Germline V gene data show CDR1 as SGHRS and CDR2 as YFSETQ. V gave up 0 bases and J gave up 6 bases, with 10 bases separating them. CDR3 length equals 14 residues. DNA for the CDR3: TGCGCCAGCAGCTTGGACGCCCTGCCCAATGAGCAGTTCTTC. Translation: CASSLDALPNEQFF.

The chain joins TRBV6-5 to TRBJ1-2; 7 bases match TRBD1. CDR1 and CDR2 (germline): MNHEY, SVGAGI. The CDR3 is 15 residues long. With V trimmed by 5 bases and J by 3 bases, 9 bases remained unmatched. The CDR3: CASSTYDRVDYGYTF. CDR3 bases: TGTGCCAGCAGTACGTACGACAGGGTGGACTATGGCTACACCTTC.

The V gene is TRBV7-8, the J gene TRBJ2-1; TRBD1 aligns across 7 bases. V shed 5 bases and J 10 bases; nucleotides not matched to a gene: 8. CDR1 is SGHVS and CDR2 is FQNEAQ in the germline V gene. The CDR3 has 13 amino acids. The DNA of the CDR3 is TGTGCCAGCAGCCCATGGGACAGCTGGGAGCAGTTCTTC. It yields the protein CASSPWDSWEQFF.

This clonotype appeared once. The V and J genes are TRBV10-3 and TRBJ2-7; 9 nucleotides agree with TRBD2. CDR3 length: 16 amino acids. V lost 6 bases and J lost 7; bases outside the gene matches: 16. Germline CDR1 and CDR2: ENHRY and SYGVKD. The CDR3 region is CAISVRVRGGVNEQYF. DNA for the CDR3: TGTGCCATCAGCGTCCGGGTTCGCGGGGGGGTCAATGAGCAGTACTTC.